This T cell receptor beta chain was identified during a study of shared clonotypes between healthy human individuals. Whole-study context: Donors, aged 18 to 49, were a couple of women and a few men.

The data were produced by immunoSEQ multiplex PCR, yet TCRdb's version contains in-frame clones alone and is incomplete. The table has 950,000 to 1,100,000 clones, around 74% seen once. Donors included only healthy HIV-negative adults lacking recent acute infections or vaccinations. In the CD4+ fraction, cells were divided into CD45RA+ naive and CD45RA-negative memory subsets. Regarding the study as a whole: Naive CD4 clonotypes overlapped across several donors at roughly 5.1%.

Germline-derived CDR1 and CDR2 are SGHAT and FQNNGV. The junction had 9 bases not matched to a gene; V was cut back by 5 bases and J by 11 bases. This CDR3 is built from 14 residues. Comments on this clone: Its antigen is not identified.

The sample comprised memory CD4+ T cells sorted from blood. Noted subset: CD45RA-negative fraction. V usage is TRBV11-2 and J usage is TRBJ1-4; TRBD1 matches at 9 bases. The origin of this receptor is a man between 18 and 35 years old in good health. The CDR3 sequence: CASSPRGTGYKLFF. As DNA, the CDR3 is TGTGCCAGCAGCCCGCGAGGGACAGGGTATAAACTGTTTTTT. The full variable domain, completed using reference TRBV11-2 and TRBJ1-4, is EAGVAQSPRYKIIEKRQSVAFWCNPISGHATLYWYQQILGQGPKLLIQFQNNGVVDDSQLPKDRFSAERLKGVDSTLKIQPAKLEDSAVYLCASSPRGTGYKLFFGSGTQLSVL.